This T cell receptor beta chain was captured by sequencing in a study of cytomegalovirus exposure and HLA in healthy donors. Findings and caveats of the study: For cytomegalovirus status, the classifier reportedly gave diagnoses with high specificity and sensitivity.

The CDR3 extends over 15 amino acids. The V end lost 1 base, the J end lost 2 bases, and 12 bases lay between the germline ends. Germline-derived CDR1 and CDR2 are LNHNV and YYDKDF (reference sequence). A word on this clone: Its target is not known.

In the PCR, 60 Vbeta and 13 Jbeta primers were used. Produced via immunoSEQ multiplex PCR; TCRdb's table is partial and in-frame only. The sample lists fewer than 250,000 clones, 70% to 80% occurring once. The source is a woman in her thirties in good health and CMV-seropositive. The material sequenced was PBMCs. The chain has TRBV15 and TRBJ2-7; weak D call: TRBD2 (6 bases). For the CDR3, the DNA is TGTGCCACCAGCAGAGGTGAAGGGGAGGCCTACGAGCAGTACTTC. Encoded protein: CATSRGEGEAYEQYF.